The present T cell receptor beta chain was sequenced within a study of T cells expressing NK-cell markers. TCRdb reprocessed the 5' RACE reads; each CDR3 protein has one entry and no DNA is given. Recorded here are around 180,000 distinct CDR3 sequences; the top ten clones represent 20%. The CDR3 is 13 residues long. CDR1 is SGHVS, CDR2 FNYEAQ, per germline. The chain combines TRBV7-6 with TRBJ2-3; TCRdb proposes TRBD1, but this gene call is untestable without DNA. The sample comprised blood T cells: a sorted CD56 or NKG2C T cell subset, CD4+ or CD8+ T cells, or bulk PBMC T cells (not recorded which). The receptor was derived from a man between 18 and 69 years old in good health. This CDR3 is CASSPRRTDTQYF. Complete variable domain (other parts from reference TRBV7-6 and TRBJ2-3): GAGVSQSPRYKVTKRGQDVALRCDPISGHVSLYWYRQALGQGPEFLTYFNYEAQQDKSGLPNDRFSAERPEGSISTLTIQRTEQRDSAMYRCASSPRRTDTQYFGPGTRLTVL.